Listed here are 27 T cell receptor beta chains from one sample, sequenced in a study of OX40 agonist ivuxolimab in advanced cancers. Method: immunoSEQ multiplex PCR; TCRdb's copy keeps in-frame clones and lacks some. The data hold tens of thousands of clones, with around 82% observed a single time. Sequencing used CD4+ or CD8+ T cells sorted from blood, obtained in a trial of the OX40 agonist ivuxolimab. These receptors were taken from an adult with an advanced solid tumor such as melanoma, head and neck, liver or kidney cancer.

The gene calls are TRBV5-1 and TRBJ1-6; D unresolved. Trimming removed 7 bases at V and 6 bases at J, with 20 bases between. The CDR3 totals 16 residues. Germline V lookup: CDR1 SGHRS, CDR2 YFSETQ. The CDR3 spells CASCAGYPGPNSPLHF. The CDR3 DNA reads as TGCGCCAGCTGCGCCGGATACCCGGGCCCTAATTCACCCCTCCACTTT.

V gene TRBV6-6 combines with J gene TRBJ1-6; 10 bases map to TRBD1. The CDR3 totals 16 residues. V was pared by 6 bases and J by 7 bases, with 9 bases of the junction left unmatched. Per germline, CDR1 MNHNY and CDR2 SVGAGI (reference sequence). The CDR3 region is CASRHQGQGRNSPLHF. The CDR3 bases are TGTGCCAGCAGACACCAGGGACAGGGGAGGAATTCACCCCTCCACTTT.

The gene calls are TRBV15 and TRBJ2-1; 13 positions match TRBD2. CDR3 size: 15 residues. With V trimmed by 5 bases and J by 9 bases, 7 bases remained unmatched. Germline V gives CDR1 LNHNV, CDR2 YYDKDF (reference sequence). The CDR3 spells CATSSGLAGPGEQFF. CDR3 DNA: TGTGCCACCAGCTCGGGACTAGCGGGACCCGGTGAGCAGTTCTTC.

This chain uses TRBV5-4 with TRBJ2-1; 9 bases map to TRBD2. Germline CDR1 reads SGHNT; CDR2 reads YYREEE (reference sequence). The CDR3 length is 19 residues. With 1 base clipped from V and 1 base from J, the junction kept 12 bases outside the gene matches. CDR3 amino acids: CASSLSSGTLRGSYNEQFF. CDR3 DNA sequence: TGTGCCAGCAGCTTGTCTAGCGGGACCTTGAGGGGGTCCTACAATGAGCAGTTCTTC.

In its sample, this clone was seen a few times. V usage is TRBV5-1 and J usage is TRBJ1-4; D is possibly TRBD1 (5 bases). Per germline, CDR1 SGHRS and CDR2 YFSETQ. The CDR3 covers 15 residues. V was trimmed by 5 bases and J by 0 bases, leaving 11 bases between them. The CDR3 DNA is TGCGCCAGCAGGAATCGACAGACAACTAATGAAAAACTGTTTTTT. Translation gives CASRNRQTTNEKLFF.

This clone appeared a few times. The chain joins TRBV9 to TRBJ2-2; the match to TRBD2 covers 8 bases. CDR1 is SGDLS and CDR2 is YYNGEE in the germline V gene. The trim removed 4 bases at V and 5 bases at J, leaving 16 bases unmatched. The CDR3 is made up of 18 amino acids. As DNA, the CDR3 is TGTGCCAGCAGCTACCGAAGTTCGGGGGGGCCCGCTACCGGGGAGCTGTTTTTT. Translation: CASSYRSSGGPATGELFF.

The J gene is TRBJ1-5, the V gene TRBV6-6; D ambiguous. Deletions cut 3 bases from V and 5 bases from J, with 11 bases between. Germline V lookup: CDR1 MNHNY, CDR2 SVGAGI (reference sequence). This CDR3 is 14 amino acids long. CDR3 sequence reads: CASSYLDGHQPQHF. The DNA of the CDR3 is TGTGCCAGCAGTTATTTGGATGGGCATCAGCCCCAGCATTTT.

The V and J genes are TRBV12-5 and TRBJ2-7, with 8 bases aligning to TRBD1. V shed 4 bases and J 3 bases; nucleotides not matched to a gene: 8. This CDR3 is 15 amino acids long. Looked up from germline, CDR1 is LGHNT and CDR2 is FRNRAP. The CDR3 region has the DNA TGTGCTAGTGGTTCCGGGACAGGCTTCCTCTACGAGCAGTACTTC. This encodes CASGSGTGFLYEQYF.

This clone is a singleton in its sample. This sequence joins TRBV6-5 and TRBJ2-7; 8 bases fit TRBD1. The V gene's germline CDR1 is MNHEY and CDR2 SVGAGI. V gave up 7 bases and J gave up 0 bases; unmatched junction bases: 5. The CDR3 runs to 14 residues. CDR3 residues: CASTPGTGSYEQYF. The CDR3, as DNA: TGTGCCAGCACCCCAGGGACAGGCTCCTACGAGCAGTACTTC.

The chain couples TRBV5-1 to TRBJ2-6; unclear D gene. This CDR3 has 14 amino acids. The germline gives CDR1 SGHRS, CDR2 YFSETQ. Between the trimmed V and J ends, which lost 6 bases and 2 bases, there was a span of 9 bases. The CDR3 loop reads CASTMLTGANVLTF. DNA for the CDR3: TGCGCCAGCACCATGCTTACTGGGGCCAACGTCCTGACTTTC.

The CDR3 here is CASSERGAYPNYGYTF. The CDR3 coding sequence is TGTGCCAGCAGTGAACGGGGCGCCTACCCGAACTATGGCTACACCTTC. The V gene is TRBV6-1, the J gene TRBJ1-2; the D gene is possibly TRBD1 (5 bases). V lost 2 bases and J 2 bases, leaving 15 bases between the germline ends. Per the germline V gene, CDR1 is MNHNS and CDR2 is SASEGT. The CDR3 length is 16 residues.

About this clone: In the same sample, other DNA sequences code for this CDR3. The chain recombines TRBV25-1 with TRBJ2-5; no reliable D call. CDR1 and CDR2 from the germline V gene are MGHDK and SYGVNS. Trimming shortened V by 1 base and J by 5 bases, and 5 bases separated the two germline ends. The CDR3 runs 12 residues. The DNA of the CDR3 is TGTGCCAGCAGTGAATTGGGGGAGACCCAGTACTTC. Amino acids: CASSELGETQYF.

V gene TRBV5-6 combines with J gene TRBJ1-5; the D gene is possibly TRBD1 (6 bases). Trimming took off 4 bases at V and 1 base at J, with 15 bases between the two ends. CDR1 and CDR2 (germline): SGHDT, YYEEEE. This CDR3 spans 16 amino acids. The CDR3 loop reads CASSRTAGASNQPQHF. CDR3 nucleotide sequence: TGTGCCAGCAGCCGAACGGCAGGGGCGAGCAATCAGCCCCAGCATTTT.

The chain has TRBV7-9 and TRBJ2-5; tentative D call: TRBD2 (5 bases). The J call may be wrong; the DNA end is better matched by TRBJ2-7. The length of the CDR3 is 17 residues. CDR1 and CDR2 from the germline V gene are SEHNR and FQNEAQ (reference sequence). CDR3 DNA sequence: TGTGCCAGCAGCTTAGTGGACTGGTATAATGTAGATTACGAGCAGTACTTC. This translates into CASSLVDWYNVDYEQYF.

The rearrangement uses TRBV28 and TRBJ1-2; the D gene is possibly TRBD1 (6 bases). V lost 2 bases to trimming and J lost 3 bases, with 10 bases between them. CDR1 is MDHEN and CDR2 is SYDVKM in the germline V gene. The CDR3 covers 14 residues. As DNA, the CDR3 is TGTGCCAGCAGTTTACCAGGACAGCACTATGGCTACACCTTC. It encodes CASSLPGQHYGYTF.

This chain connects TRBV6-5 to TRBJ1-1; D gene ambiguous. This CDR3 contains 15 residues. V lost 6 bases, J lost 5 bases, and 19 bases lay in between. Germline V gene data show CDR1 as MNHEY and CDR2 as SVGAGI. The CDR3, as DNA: TGTGCCAGCAGACCCGAGCGGGGTGAGGCTACTGAAGCTTTCTTT. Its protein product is CASRPERGEATEAFF.

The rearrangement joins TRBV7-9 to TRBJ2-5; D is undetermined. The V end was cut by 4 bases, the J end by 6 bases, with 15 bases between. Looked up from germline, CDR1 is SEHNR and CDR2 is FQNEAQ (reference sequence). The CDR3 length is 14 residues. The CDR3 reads CASSSLQRAKTQYF. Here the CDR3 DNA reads TGTGCCAGCAGCTCACTACAGAGAGCCAAGACCCAGTACTTC. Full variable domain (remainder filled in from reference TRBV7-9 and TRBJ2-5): DTGVSQNPRHKITKRGQNVTFRCDPISEHNRLYWYRQTLGQGPEFLTYFQNEAQLEKSRLLSDRFSAERPKGSFSTLEIQRTEQGDSAMYLCASSSLQRAKTQYFGPGTRLLVL.

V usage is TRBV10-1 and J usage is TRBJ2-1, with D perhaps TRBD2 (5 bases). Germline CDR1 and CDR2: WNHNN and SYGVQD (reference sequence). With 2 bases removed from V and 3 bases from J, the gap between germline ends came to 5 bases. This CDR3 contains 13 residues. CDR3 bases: TGCGCCAGCAGTGAGCGGGACTACAATGAGCAGTTCTTC. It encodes CASSERDYNEQFF.

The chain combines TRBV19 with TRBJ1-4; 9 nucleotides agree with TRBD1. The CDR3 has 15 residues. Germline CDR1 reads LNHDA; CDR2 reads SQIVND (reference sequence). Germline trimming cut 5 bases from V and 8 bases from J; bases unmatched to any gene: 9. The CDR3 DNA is TGTGCCAGTAGTCCCTCCGGGACAGGGAGGGAAAAACTGTTTTTT. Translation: CASSPSGTGREKLFF.

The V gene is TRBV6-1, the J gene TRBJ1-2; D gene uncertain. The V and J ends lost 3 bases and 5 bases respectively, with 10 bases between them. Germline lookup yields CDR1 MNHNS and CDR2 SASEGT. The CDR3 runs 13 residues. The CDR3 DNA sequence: TGTGCCAGCAGTGAGGGGTCTTCTTATGGCTACACCTTC. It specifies CASSEGSSYGYTF.

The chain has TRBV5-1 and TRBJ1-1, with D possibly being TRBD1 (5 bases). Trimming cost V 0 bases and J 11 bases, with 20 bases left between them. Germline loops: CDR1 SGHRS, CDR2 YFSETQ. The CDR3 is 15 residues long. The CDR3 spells CASSLVSGTTSSAFF. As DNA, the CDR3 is TGCGCCAGCAGCTTGGTTAGCGGGACCACCTCGTCTGCTTTCTTT.

CDR3 nucleotides: TGCGCCAGCAGCTTGGCCAACGTAGGCTACACCTTC. This sequence encodes CASSLANVGYTF. This chain uses TRBV5-1 with TRBJ1-2; D ambiguous. The V end lost 0 bases, the J end lost 8 bases, and 8 bases lay between the germline ends. CDR3 length equals 12 residues. Germline V gene sequence: CDR1 SGHRS, CDR2 YFSETQ.

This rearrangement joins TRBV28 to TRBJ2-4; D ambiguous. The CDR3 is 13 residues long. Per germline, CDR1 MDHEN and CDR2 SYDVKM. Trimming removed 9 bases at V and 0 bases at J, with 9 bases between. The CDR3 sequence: CASEDLAKNIQYF. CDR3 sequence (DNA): TGTGCCAGTGAAGATCTAGCCAAAAACATTCAGTACTTC. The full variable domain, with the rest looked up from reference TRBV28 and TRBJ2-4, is DVKVTQSSRYLVKRTGEKVFLECVQDMDHENMFWYRQDPGLGLRLIYFSYDVKMKEKGDIPEGYSVSREKKERFSLILESASTNQTSMYLCASEDLAKNIQYFGAGTRLSVL.

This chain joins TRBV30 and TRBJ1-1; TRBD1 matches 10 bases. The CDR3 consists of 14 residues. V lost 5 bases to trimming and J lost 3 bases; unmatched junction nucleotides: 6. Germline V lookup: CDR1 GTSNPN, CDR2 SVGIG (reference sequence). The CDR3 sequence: CAWGTGVTDTEAFF. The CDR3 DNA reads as TGTGCCTGGGGGACAGGGGTGACGGACACTGAAGCTTTCTTT.

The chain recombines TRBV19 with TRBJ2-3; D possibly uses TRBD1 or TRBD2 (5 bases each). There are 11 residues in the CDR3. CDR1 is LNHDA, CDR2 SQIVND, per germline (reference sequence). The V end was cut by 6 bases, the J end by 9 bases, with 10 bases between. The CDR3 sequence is CASRGVMTQYF. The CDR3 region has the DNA TGTGCCAGTAGGGGGGTAATGACGCAGTATTTT.

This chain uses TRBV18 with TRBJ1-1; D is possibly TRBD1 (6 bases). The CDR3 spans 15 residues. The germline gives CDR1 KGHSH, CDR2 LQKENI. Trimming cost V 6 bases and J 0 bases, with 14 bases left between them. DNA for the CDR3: TGTGCCAGCTCTTCCACGAGGGGGGTGAACACTGAAGCTTTCTTT. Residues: CASSSTRGVNTEAFF. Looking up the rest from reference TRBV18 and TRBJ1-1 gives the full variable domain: NAGVMQNPRHLVRRRGQEARLRCSPMKGHSHVYWYRQLPEEGLKFMVYLQKENIIDESGMPKERFSAEFPKEGPSILRIQQVVRGDSAAYFCASSSTRGVNTEAFFGQGTRLTVV.

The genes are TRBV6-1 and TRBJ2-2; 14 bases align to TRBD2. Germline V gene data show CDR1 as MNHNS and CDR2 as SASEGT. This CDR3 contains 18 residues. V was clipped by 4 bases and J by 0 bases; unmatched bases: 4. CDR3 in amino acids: CASSAGTSGGTNTGELFF. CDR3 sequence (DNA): TGTGCCAGCAGTGCGGGGACTAGCGGGGGAACGAACACCGGGGAGCTGTTTTTT.